The source of this TCR beta chain is a study of OX40 agonist ivuxolimab in advanced cancers. As for the study in general: There were three patients with partial responses, one having hepatocellular carcinoma and two cutaneous melanoma.

This clone was detected a few times. Its target is not known. The study, taken as a whole, reports: Some nonresponders likewise displayed low normalized T-cell clonal expansion. Compared with CD4+, CD8+ T cells on average had more expanded clones. With doses of 0.1 to 3.0 mg/kg, CD4+ and CD8+ blood T cells had undergone clonal expansion by week 6.

V dropped 4 bases and J dropped 5 bases, with 19 bases sitting between them. CDR3 length equals 16 residues. Germline loops: CDR1 KGHSH, CDR2 LQKENI. Produced via immunoSEQ multiplex PCR; TCRdb's table is partial and in-frame only. The sample contains 50,000 to 70,000 clones, about 80% of which appear only once. The clonotype comes from an adult with an advanced solid tumor such as melanoma, head and neck, liver or kidney cancer. The gene calls are TRBV18 and TRBJ2-3, with a tentative D call TRBD1 (6 bases). The sequenced sample was CD4+ or CD8+ T cells sorted from blood, obtained in a trial of the OX40 agonist ivuxolimab. The CDR3 region is CASSLFSQGNGDTQYF. In DNA form, the CDR3 reads TGTGCCAGCTCACTTTTTAGTCAGGGGAACGGAGATACGCAGTATTTT.